This TCR beta chain was sequenced for a study of PD-L1 blockade in urothelial cancer (dated by TCRdb to about 2017). About the full investigation: Therapy was started at some point between 2012 and 2014 for all patients, and atezolizumab 1,200 mg was administered intravenously every 3 weeks. About 90% of the 29 patients were identified as males with urothelial cancer of bladder origin, and a prior smoking history was reported by 18 of 29 patients. An ECOG performance status of 0 or 1 was recorded for the patients, and 0 to 3 prior chemotherapy regimens had been received by the patients. Blood samples were analyzed 3 weeks after the start of treatment (second dose) and 6 weeks after the start of treatment. Blood samples gave median yields of about 150,000 T cells and 82,636 unique TCRs, along with a median clonality of 0.080. The study was an exploratory multi-omic analysis of somatic, immune and clinical correlates of response to PD-L1 blockade with atezolizumab in urothelial cancer. Pretreatment tumor samples, along with matched peripheral blood collected serially before and after atezolizumab treatment, underwent TCR sequencing. Durable clinical benefit was defined as a progression-free survival longer than 6 months, and TCR features were additionally tested against progression-free survival and overall survival. In the same patients, pretreatment tumors underwent whole exome sequencing and RNA sequencing in addition to TCR sequencing. Durable clinical benefit was achieved by nine patients and was not achieved by 20 patients. Pretreatment blood TCR-seq was available for twenty-nine patients, at least one posttreatment blood collection was obtained for approximately 25 patients, and tumor TCR-seq was available for approximately 25 patients.

The cohort included 25 to 30 patients with locally advanced or metastatic urothelial carcinoma who were treated at Memorial Sloan Kettering on a trial protocol. Peripheral blood mononuclear cells were collected pretreatment and during treatment, at between 1 and 8 total time points per patient. The Qiagen DNeasy Blood extraction kit was used to purify genomic DNA from total PBMCs and tumor samples. PBMCs were collected pretreatment and during treatment, and were isolated and stored as previously described. CDR1 SNHLY and CDR2 FYNNEI were looked up in the germline V gene. The CDR3 covers 16 residues, taking in both the cysteine and the phenylalanine. Only the CDR3 DNA is retained, 48 bases long and in frame from the first base. Trimming costs V 2 bases and J 1 base, and their ends lie 11 bases apart. Broader findings and caveats from the paper: Because the sample size was small (n ≈ 27) and many exploratory analyses were performed, the results are intended to be hypothesis-generating. Greater expansion of tumor-associated TCR clones in peripheral blood 3 weeks after the start of treatment was observed in patients with durable benefit (n of about 22, p = 0.022). Improved progression-free and overall survival was found to be associated with pretreatment peripheral blood TCR clonality below the median.

Synthetic TCR analog templates were spiked into each PCR to estimate absolute template abundance from read counts. TCRbeta CDR3 regions were amplified from genomic DNA with bias-controlled V and J gene primers using the immunoSEQ assay. Rearranged TCRbeta segments were sequenced at approximately 20X coverage. The study's own analysis went as follows. Sequencing errors were corrected by clustering and CDR3s were annotated against IMGT to assign V, D and J genes. Downstream analyses used only productive TCRbeta rearrangements, leaving out any out-of-frame or stop-codon sequences. Clonality was calculated as one minus the Shannon entropy normalized by the log of the number of unique productive sequences. Fisher's exact test with Benjamini-Hochberg correction, using a cutoff of adjusted p below 0.01, was how clones that differed between time points or between blood and tumor were identified. Entries here come from immuneACCESS through TCRdb and include only in-frame sequences with V and J called. Some clones fail to appear in such tables; in the studies checked, an unresolved V gene covers under half of the shortfall, and the cause of the remainder is unknown. From that table come the V and J calls and clone size; the DNA was used to work out D and trimming. The sample data list about 45,000 clones, and about nine tenths of these were observed just once. The ten biggest clones cover roughly 3.9% of the sample.

About this clone: This clone's antigen is unknown. No qualities accompany the bases; no much larger clone lies one base away.

This TCR derives from a man aged 80 or over with urothelial cancer. Material: PBMCs, obtained around atezolizumab (anti-PD-L1) treatment. This chain joins TRBV2 to TRBJ2-2; TRBD2 is a weak D gene call, 6 bases matching. The nucleotides are TGTGCCAGCAGTGAAATCGGGAGTGGGAACACCGGGGAGCTGTTTTTT. This gives the protein CASSEIGSGNTGELFF.